Listed below are T cell receptor beta chains from one sample, sequenced in a study of blood T cell repertoires in COVID-19. Assay: immunoSEQ multiplex PCR; the TCRdb copy retains only in-frame clones and omits some. This table holds about 130,000 clones, 86% found once. The sequenced sample was PBMCs or T cells enriched from blood (not recorded which). The receptors originated from a man aged 45 to 65 who had recovered from COVID-19. CDR3s include the opening cysteine and the closing phenylalanine or tryptophan. A D gene is named only where the DNA matches it firmly.

>TRBJ1-2|TRBV20-1|TRBD1
TGCAGTGTCACAGGGGACTATGGCTACACCTTC
CSVTGDYGYTF
>TRBJ2-1|TRBV5-1|TRBD1
TGCGCCAGCAGGAGGGGACAGGGCACCTACAATGAGCAGTTCTTC
CASRRGQGTYNEQFF
>TRBJ1-3|TRBV3-1/TRBV3-2|.
TGTGCCAGCAGCCAAGTCTACTCAGCGTACACCATATATTTT
CASSQVYSAYTIYF
>TRBJ2-7|TRBV5-1|TRBD1
TGCGCCAGCAGCTTGGAACAGGGGTTTCACGAGCAGTACTTC
CASSLEQGFHEQYF
>TRBJ1-6|TRBV28|TRBD1
TGTGCCAGCAGTTTTAGTACAGGGGGCGCAAAGTATTCACCCCTCCACTTT
CASSFSTGGAKYSPLHF
>TRBJ1-3|TRBV28|.
TGTGCCAGCAGTCCCGACAGTAACTCTGGAAACACCATATATTTT
CASSPDSNSGNTIYF
>TRBJ1-4|TRBV28|.
TGTGCCAGCAGTTTATCCGGTGAAAAACTGTTTTTT
CASSLSGEKLFF
>TRBJ2-4|TRBV9|.
TGTGCCAGCAGCGTAGATCCGGGAGCCAAAAACATTCAGTACTTC
CASSVDPGAKNIQYF
>TRBJ2-2|TRBV10-1|.
TGCGCCAGCACGAACTTCGACAGGCGAAAATCGAACACCGGGGAGCTGTTTTTT
CASTNFDRRKSNTGELFF
>TRBJ2-5|TRBV6-2/TRBV6-3|TRBD2
TGTGCCAGCAGTTCTGGACTAGCGGGAGGTGAGACCCAGTACTTC
CASSSGLAGGETQYF
>TRBJ2-7|TRBV18|.
TGTGCCAGCTCACCCGGGACAATGGGGGACCAGTACTTC
CASSPGTMGDQYF
>TRBJ1-5|TRBV9|.
TGTGCCAGCAGCGTCGGAGAACATCAGCCCCAGCATTTT
CASSVGEHQPQHF
>TRBJ2-1|TRBV27|.
TGTGCCAGCAGTTTTCGGGACAACTCCTACAATGAGCAGTTCTTC
CASSFRDNSYNEQFF
>TRBJ1-1|TRBV6-5|TRBD1
TGTGCCAGCAGCCTGACAGGGATGAACACTGAAGCTTTCTTT
CASSLTGMNTEAFF
>TRBJ1-6|TRBV27|TRBD1
TGTGCCAGCAGCCGGACAGGGATTGGAAATTCACCCCTCCACTTT
CASSRTGIGNSPLHF
>TRBJ1-2|TRBV19|.
TGTGCCAGTAGTCTTAGTAGCCACTCTAACTATGGCTACACCTTC
CASSLSSHSNYGYTF
>TRBJ2-1|TRBV9|.
TGTGCCAGCAGCGCCGACGGGACTTTTTACAATGAGCAGTTCTTC
CASSADGTFYNEQFF